This T cell receptor (beta chain) was identified in a study of T cells in Graves' hyperthyroidism and ophthalmopathy. Study information: Blood from the periphery was taken at initial diagnosis, before any treatment.

Study results and caveats: A model built on 13 V-J features separated ophthalmopathy from stable hyperthyroidism.

This clonotype was counted ten times or more. Antigen: not known. Fresh 10 ml peripheral blood yielded PBMCs. RNA transcripts were the template for amplifying TCR beta CDR3 regions. First-round RT-PCR with HTBI primers amplified the TCR CDR3 region. TCRdb processed the multiplex PCR reads anew with MiXCR; each CDR3 protein has one entry. The table lists some 250,000 distinct CDR3 sequences, approximately 14% of them singletons. The length of the CDR3 is 17 residues. The V segment lost 3 bases and the J segment 4 bases; nucleotides outside the gene matches: 11. CDR1 and CDR2 (germline): MDHEN, SYDVKM. What was sequenced was blood. The sequence was collected from a middle-aged woman with Graves' hyperthyroidism that later progressed to Graves' ophthalmopathy. V is TRBV28 and J is TRBJ1-4, with 7 bases matching TRBD1. CDR3 coding DNA: TGTGCCAGCAGTTTTTTGATTCGGGACAGTGGTAATGAAAAACTGTTTTTT. It specifies CASSFLIRDSGNEKLFF.